The T cell receptor beta chain under discussion was sequenced for a study of CD8+ T cells in alopecia areata. Following RNA extraction, reverse transcription yielded cDNA that acted as the sequencing template. The repertoire was sequenced with immunoSEQ multiplex PCR; TCRdb's copy has only in-frame clones and lacks some. Here the sample spans some 150,000 clones, roughly 66% being singletons. The CDR3 runs 18 residues. Germline V gives CDR1 SEHNR, CDR2 FQNEAQ (reference sequence). V shed 3 bases, J shed 3 bases, and the junction held 13 bases outside the gene matches. Peripheral blood, together with lesional scalp punch biopsies, was collected from alopecia areata patients.

The receptor comes from a human donor with alopecia areata. The chain joins TRBV7-9 to TRBJ2-5; 10 nucleotides match TRBD2. The sequencing used CD8+ T cells sorted from blood, collected at week 0. As DNA, the CDR3 is TGTGCCAGCAGCTTTGATTTAGCGGGGGGCTCAGTTGAAGAGACCCAGTACTTC. As protein: CASSFDLAGGSVEETQYF.